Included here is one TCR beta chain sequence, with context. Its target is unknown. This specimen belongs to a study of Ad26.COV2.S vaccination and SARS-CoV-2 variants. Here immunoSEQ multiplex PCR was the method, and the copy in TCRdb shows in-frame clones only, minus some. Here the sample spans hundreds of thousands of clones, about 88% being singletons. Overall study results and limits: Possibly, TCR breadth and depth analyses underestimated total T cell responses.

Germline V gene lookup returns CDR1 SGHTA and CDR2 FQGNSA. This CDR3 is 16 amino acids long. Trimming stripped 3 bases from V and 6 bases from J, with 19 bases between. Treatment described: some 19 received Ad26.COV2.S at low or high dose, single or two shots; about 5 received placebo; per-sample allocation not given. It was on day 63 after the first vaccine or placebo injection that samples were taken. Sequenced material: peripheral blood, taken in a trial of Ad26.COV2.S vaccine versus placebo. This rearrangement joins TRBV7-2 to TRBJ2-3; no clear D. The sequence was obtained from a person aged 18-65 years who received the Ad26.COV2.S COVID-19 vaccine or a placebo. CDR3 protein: CASSFSPGLPRDTQYF. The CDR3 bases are TGTGCCAGCAGCTTTAGCCCAGGCCTACCCCGGGATACGCAGTATTTT.